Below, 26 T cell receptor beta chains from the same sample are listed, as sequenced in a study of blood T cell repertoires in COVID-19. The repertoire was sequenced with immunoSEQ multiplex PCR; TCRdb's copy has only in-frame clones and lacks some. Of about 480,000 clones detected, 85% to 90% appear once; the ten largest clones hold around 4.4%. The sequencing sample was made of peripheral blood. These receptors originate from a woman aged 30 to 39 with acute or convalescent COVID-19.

The DNA of the CDR3 is TGTGCCAGCAGCCTAACAGCGGTGGGGTATGAAAAACTGTTTTTT. It encodes CASSLTAVGYEKLFF. The chain has TRBV5-6 and TRBJ1-4; D gene unclear. Trimming removed 4 bases from V and 6 bases from J, with 16 bases in between. This CDR3 contains 15 residues. Germline V CDR1 and CDR2: SGHDT, YYEEEE.

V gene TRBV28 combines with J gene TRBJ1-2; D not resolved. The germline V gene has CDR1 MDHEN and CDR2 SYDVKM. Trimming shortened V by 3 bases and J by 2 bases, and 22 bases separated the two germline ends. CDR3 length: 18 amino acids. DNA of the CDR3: TGTGCCAGCAGTTTTATCCAGCGGAAGAGTACGGTAAACTATGGCTACACCTTC. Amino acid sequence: CASSFIQRKSTVNYGYTF.

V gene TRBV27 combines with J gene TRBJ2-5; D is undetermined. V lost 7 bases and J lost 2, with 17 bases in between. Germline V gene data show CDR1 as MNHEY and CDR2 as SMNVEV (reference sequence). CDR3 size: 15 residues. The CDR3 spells CASTTERRRQETQYF. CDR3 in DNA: TGTGCCAGCACCACGGAAAGGAGACGACAAGAGACCCAGTACTTC.

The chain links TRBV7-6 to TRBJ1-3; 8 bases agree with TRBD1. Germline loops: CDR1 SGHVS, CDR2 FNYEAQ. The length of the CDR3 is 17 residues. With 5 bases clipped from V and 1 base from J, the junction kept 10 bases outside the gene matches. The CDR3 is CASSIRDRTNSGNTIYF. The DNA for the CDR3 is TGTGCCAGCAGCATCCGGGACAGGACGAATTCTGGAAACACCATATATTTT.

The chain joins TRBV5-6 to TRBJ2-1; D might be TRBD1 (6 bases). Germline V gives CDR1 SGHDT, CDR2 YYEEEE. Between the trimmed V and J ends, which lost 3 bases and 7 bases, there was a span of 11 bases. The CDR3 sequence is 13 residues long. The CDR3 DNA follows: TGTGCCAGCAGCTCGACGGACAGAAATGAGCAGTTCTTC. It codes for CASSSTDRNEQFF.

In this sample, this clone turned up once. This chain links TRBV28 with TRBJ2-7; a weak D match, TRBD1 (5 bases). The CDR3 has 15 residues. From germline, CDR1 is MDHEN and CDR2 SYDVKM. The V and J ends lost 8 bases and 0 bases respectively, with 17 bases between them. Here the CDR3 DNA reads TGTGCCAGCTCAGGGCGGTCAGTAACCTCCTACGAGCAGTACTTC. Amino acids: CASSGRSVTSYEQYF. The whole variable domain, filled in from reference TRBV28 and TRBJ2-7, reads DVKVTQSSRYLVKRTGEKVFLECVQDMDHENMFWYRQDPGLGLRLIYFSYDVKMKEKGDIPEGYSVSREKKERFSLILESASTNQTSMYLCASSGRSVTSYEQYFGPGTRLTVT.

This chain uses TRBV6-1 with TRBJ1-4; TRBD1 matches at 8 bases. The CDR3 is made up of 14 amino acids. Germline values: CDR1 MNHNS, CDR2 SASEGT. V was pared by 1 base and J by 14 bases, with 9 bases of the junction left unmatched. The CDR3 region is CASSEEGQAWGLFF. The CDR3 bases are TGTGCCAGCAGTGAAGAGGGACAGGCGTGGGGGCTGTTTTTT.

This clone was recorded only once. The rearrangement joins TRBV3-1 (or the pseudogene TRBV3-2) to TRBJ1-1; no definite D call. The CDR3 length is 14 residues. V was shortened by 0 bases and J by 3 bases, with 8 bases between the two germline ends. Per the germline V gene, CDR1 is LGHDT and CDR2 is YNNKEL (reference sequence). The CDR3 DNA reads TGTGCCAGCAGCCAAGATGGCGGTGACACTGAAGCTTTCTTT. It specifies CASSQDGGDTEAFF.

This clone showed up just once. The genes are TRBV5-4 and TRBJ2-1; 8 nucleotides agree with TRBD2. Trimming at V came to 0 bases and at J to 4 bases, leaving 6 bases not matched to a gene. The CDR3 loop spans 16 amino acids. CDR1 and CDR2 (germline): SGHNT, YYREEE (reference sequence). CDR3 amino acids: CASSLGGAGVYNEQFF. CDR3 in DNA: TGTGCCAGCAGCTTGGGCGGAGCGGGGGTTTACAATGAGCAGTTCTTC.

The CDR3 DNA follows: TGTGCCAGCAGCTCACCCGGGACAGGGGTATATGGCTACACCTTC. Encoded protein: CASSSPGTGVYGYTF. The chain carries TRBV9 and TRBJ1-2; 10 bases line up with TRBD1. Germline V gene sequence: CDR1 SGDLS, CDR2 YYNGEE. V trimming: 4 bases; J trimming: 5 bases; junction bases outside the gene matches: 8. The CDR3 contains 15 residues. The full variable domain, its missing parts supplied by reference TRBV9 and TRBJ1-2, is DSGVTQTPKHLITATGQRVTLRCSPRSGDLSVYWYQQSLDQGLQFLIQYYNGEERAKGNILERFSAQQFPDLHSELNLSSLELGDSALYFCASSSPGTGVYGYTFGSGTRLTVV.

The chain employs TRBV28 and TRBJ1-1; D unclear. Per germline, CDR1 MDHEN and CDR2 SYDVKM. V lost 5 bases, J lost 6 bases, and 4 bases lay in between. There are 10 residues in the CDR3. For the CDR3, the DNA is TGTGCCAGCAGTGGCCCTGAAGCTTTCTTT. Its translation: CASSGPEAFF.

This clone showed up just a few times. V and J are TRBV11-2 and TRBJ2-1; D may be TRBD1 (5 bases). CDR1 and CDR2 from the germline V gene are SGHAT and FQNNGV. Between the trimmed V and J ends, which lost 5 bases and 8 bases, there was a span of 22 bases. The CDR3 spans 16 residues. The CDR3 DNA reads TGTGCCAGCAGCAACCTCAGGGTAGGGCAAGGGTATGAGCAGTTCTTC. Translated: CASSNLRVGQGYEQFF.

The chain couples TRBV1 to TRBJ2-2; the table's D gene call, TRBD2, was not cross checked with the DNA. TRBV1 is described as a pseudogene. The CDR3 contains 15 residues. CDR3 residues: CTRGAGGLNTGELFF. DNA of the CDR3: TGCACCCGAGGGGCGGGGGGTCTAAACACCGGGGAGCTGTTTTTT.

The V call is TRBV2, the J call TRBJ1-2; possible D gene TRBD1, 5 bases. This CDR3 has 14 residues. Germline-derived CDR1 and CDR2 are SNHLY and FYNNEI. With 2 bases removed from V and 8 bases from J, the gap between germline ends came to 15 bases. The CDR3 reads CASSERRDRAGYTF. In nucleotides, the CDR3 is TGTGCCAGCAGTGAACGGCGGGACCGCGCGGGCTACACCTTC.

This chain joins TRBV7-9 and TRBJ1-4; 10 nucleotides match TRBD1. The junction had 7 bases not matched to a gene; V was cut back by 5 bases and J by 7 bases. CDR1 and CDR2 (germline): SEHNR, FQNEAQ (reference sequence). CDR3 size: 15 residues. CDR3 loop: CASSTRTGGSEKLFF. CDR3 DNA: TGTGCCAGCAGCACCCGGACAGGGGGTAGTGAAAAACTGTTTTTT.

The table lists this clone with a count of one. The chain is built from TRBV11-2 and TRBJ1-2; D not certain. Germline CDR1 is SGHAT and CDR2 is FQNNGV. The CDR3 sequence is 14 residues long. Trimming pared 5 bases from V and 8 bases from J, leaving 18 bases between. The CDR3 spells CASSPTSGRKGYTF. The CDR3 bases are TGTGCCAGCAGCCCGACCTCCGGGAGGAAAGGCTACACCTTC.

The CDR3 nucleotides read TGCGCCAGCAGTAGCCCGGACAGACACAATGAGCAGTTCTTC. The encoded protein is CASSSPDRHNEQFF. The chain combines TRBV10-2 with TRBJ2-1, with a tentative D call TRBD1 (6 bases). With 5 bases removed from V and 5 bases from J, the gap between germline ends came to 13 bases. In germline, CDR1 is WSHSY, CDR2 SAAADI. There are 14 residues in the CDR3.

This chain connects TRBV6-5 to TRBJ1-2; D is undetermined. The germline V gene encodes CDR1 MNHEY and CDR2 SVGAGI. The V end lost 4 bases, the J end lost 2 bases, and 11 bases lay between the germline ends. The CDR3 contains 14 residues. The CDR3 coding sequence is TGTGCCAGCAGTTCTCTGACACAGAACTATGGCTACACCTTC. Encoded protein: CASSSLTQNYGYTF.

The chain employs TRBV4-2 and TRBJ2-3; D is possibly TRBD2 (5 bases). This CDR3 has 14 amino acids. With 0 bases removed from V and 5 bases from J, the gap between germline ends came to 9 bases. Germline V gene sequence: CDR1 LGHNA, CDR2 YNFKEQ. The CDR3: CASSQELAGDTQYF. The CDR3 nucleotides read TGTGCCAGCAGCCAAGAATTGGCGGGAGATACGCAGTATTTT.

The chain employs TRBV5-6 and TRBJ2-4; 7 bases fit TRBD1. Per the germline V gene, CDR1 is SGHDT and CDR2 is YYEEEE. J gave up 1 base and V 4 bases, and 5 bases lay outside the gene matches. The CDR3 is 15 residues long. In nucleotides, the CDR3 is TGTGCCAGCAGCAACGAACAGGGGGCCAAAAACATTCAGTACTTC. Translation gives CASSNEQGAKNIQYF.

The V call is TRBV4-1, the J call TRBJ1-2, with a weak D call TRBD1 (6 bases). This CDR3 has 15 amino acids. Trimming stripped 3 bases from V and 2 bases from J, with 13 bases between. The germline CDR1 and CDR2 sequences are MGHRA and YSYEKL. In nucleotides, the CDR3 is TGCGCCAGCAGCCATACAGGGTCCCTCAACTATGGCTACACCTTC. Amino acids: CASSHTGSLNYGYTF.

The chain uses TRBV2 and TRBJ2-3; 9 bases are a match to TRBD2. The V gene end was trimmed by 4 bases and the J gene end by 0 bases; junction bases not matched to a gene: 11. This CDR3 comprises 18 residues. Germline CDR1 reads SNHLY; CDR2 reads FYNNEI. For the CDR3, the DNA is TGTGCCAGCAGTGGACGAGGGACTAGCAATAGTAGCACAGATACGCAGTATTTT. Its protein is CASSGRGTSNSSTDTQYF. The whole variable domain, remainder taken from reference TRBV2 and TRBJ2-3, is EPEVTQTPSHQVTQMGQEVILRCVPISNHLYFYWYRQILGQKVEFLVSFYNNEISEKSEIFDDQFSVERPDGSNFTLKIRSTKLEDSAMYFCASSGRGTSNSSTDTQYFGPGTRLTVL.

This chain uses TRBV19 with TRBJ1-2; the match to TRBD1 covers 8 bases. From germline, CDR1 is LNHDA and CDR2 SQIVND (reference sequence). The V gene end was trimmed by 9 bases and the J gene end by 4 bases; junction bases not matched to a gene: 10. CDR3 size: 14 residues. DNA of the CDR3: TGTGCCAGCACCCCGACAGGGGCCTTCTATGGCTACACCTTC. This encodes CASTPTGAFYGYTF.

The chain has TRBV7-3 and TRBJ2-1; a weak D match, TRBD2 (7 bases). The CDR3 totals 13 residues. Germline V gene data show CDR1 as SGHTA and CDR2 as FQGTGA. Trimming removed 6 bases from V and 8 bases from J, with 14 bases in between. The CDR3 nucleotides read TGTGCCAGCAGTTATGGGGGGGCTGATGAGCAGTTCTTC. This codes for CASSYGGADEQFF.

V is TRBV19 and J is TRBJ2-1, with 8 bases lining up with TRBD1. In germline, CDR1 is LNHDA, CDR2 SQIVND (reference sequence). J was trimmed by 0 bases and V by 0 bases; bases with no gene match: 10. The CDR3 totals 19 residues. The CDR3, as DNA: TGTGCCAGTAGTATAGAGGACAGGGTCTTAAAGAGCTCCTACAATGAGCAGTTCTTC. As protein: CASSIEDRVLKSSYNEQFF.

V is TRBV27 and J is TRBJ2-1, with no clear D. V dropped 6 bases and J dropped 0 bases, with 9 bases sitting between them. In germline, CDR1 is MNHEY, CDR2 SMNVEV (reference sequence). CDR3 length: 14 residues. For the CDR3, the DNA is TGTGCCAGCAGAGGAAGAGGCTCCTACAATGAGCAGTTCTTC. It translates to CASRGRGSYNEQFF.